The 6 T cell receptor beta chains given below trace back to one sample, sequenced in a study of STAT3 mutations in large granular lymphocyte leukemia. General study points: At least one immunodominant TCR beta clonotype appeared in every T-cell large granular lymphocyte leukemia patient.

The protocol was immunoSEQ multiplex PCR, while the TCRdb copy is restricted to in-frame clones and leaves out a portion. This table holds about 2,100 clones, around a fifth found once. What these receptors recognize is not known. Sequencing was performed on peripheral blood mononuclear cells. These receptors were obtained from a man aged 55 to 70 with T-cell large granular lymphocyte leukemia. Some clones in this sample may be carry-over from other donors' samples.

The table lists this clone with a few counts. The chain carries TRBV4-1 and TRBJ1-4, with a weak D call TRBD1 (5 bases). This CDR3 is built from 12 residues. Germline CDR1 MGHRA, CDR2 YSYEKL. Trimming cost V 8 bases and J 9 bases, with 13 bases left between them. The CDR3 DNA follows: TGCGCCAGCCGCGGGACGGCGCAAAAACTGTTTTTT. Its translation is CASRGTAQKLFF.

The chain recombines TRBV5-4 with TRBJ1-2; 7 positions match TRBD1. Per germline, CDR1 SGHNT and CDR2 YYREEE (reference sequence). The CDR3 spans 11 residues. The ends lost 5 bases at V and 7 bases at J; junction bases unmatched: 2. CDR3 sequence (DNA): TGTGCCAGCAGGACAGGGAGTGGCTACACCTTC. Translated: CASRTGSGYTF. The full variable domain, its missing parts supplied by reference TRBV5-4 and TRBJ1-2, is ETGVTQSPTHLIKTRGQQVTLRCSSQSGHNTVSWYQQALGQGPQFIFQYYREEENGRGNFPPRFSGLQFPNYSSELNVNALELDDSALYLCASRTGSGYTFGSGTRLTVV.

A note on this clone: The junction departs from germline at one end; a sequencing error may be responsible. The chain combines TRBV5-1 with TRBJ2-7; D gene unclear. Germline CDR1 and CDR2: SGHRS and YFSETQ. The CDR3 is 12 amino acids. CDR3 DNA sequence: TGCGCCAGCAGCGGGTCCCGGGCAATCAAAATCTTC. Protein product: CASSGSRAIKIF.

The chain has TRBV14 and TRBJ2-3; D ambiguous. There are 13 residues in the CDR3. V lost 0 bases, J lost 8 bases, and 9 bases lay in between. Germline lookup yields CDR1 SGHDN and CDR2 FVKESK. CDR3 sequence: CASSQEELGTQYF. The CDR3 DNA sequence: TGTGCCAGCAGCCAAGAAGAGCTGGGTACGCAGTATTTT.

This chain uses TRBV5-4 with TRBJ2-7; either TRBD1 or TRBD2 may fit D (5 bases each). The V end was cut by 0 bases, the J end by 2 bases, with 9 bases between. CDR3 length: 14 amino acids. Looked up from germline, CDR1 is SGHNT and CDR2 is YYREEE (reference sequence). The CDR3 sequence is CASSLAMGPYEQYF. The CDR3 region has the DNA TGTGCCAGCAGCTTGGCGATGGGACCCTACGAGCAGTACTTC.

This clone has a handful of counts. The J gene is TRBJ2-7, the V gene TRBV29-1; TRBD2 aligns across 7 bases. The CDR3 covers 14 residues. The V and J ends lost 6 bases and 7 bases, in that order; junction bases with no gene match: 15. Germline lookup yields CDR1 SQVTM and CDR2 ANQGSEA. The CDR3 DNA follows: TGCAGCGTGGCTATCCCAGGCGGGGGAGGGGAGCAGTACTTC. Encoded protein: CSVAIPGGGGEQYF.